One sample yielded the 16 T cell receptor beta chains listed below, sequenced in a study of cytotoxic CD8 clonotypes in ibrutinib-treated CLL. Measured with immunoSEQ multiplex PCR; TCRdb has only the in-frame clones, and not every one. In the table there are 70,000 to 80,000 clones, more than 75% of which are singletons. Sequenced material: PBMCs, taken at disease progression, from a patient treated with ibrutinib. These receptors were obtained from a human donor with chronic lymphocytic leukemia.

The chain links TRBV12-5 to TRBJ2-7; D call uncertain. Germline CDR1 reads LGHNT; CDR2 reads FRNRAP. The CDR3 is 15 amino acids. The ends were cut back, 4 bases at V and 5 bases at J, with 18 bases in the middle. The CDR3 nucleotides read TGTGCTAGTGGTTCCAGAGGAGCTTTTATCGACGAGCAGTACTTC. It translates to CASGSRGAFIDEQYF.

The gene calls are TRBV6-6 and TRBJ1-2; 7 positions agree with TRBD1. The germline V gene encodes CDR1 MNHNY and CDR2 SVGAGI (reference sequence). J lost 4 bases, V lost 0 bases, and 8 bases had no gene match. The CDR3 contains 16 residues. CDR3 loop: CASSYSAGTAFYGYTF. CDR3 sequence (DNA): TGTGCCAGCAGTTACTCAGCGGGGACAGCCTTCTATGGCTACACCTTC.

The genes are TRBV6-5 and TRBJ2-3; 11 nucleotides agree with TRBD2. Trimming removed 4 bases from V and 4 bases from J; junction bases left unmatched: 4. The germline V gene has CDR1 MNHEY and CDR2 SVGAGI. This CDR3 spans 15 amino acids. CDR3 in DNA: TGTGCCAGCAGTTTGACTAGCGGGGAATCAGATACGCAGTATTTT. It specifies CASSLTSGESDTQYF.

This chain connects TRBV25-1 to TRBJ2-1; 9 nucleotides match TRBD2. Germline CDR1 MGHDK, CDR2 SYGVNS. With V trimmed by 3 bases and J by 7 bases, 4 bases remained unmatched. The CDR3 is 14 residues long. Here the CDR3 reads CASSESGLANEQFF. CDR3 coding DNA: TGTGCCAGCAGTGAGTCGGGACTAGCAAATGAGCAGTTCTTC. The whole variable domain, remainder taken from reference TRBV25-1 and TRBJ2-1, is EADIYQTPRYLVIGTGKKITLECSQTMGHDKMYWYQQDPGMELHLIHYSYGVNSTEKGDLSSESTVSRIRTEHFPLTLESARPSHTSQYLCASSESGLANEQFFGPGTRLTVL.

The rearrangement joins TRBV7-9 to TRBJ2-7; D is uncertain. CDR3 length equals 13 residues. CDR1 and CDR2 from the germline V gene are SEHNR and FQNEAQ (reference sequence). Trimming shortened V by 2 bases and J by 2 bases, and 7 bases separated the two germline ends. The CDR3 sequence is CASSLTQTYEQYF. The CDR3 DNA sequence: TGTGCCAGCAGCTTAACACAGACCTACGAGCAGTACTTC.

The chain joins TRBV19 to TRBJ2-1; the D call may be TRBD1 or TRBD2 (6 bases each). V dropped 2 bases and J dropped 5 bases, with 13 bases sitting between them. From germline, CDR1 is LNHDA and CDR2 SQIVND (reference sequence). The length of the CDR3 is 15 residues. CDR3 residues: CASSIPGAPHNEQFF. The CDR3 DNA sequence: TGTGCCAGTAGTATACCGGGGGCGCCCCACAATGAGCAGTTCTTC.

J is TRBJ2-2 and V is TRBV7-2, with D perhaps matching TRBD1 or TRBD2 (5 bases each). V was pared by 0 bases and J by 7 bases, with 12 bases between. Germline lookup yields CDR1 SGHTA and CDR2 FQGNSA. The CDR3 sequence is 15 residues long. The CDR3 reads CASSLAGVRGGELFF. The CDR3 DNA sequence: TGTGCCAGCAGCTTAGCAGGGGTTCGGGGCGGGGAGCTGTTTTTT.

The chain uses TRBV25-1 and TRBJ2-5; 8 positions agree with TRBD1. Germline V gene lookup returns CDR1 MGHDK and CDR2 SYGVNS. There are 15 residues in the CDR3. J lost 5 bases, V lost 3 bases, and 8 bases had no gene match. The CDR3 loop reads CASSDVGQGYETQYF. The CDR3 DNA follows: TGTGCCAGCAGTGATGTTGGACAGGGTTATGAGACCCAGTACTTC.

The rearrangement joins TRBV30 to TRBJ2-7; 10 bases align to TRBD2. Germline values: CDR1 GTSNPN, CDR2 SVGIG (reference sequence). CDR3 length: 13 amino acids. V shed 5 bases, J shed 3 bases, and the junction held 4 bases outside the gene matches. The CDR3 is CAWSGLANYEQYF. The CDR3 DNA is TGTGCCTGGTCGGGACTAGCGAACTACGAGCAGTACTTC. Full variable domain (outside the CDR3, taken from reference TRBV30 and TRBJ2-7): SQTIHQWPATLVQPVGSPLSLECTVEGTSNPNLYWYRQAAGRGLQLLFYSVGIGQISSEVPQNLSASRPQDRQFILSSKKLLLSDSGFYLCAWSGLANYEQYFGPGTRLTVT.

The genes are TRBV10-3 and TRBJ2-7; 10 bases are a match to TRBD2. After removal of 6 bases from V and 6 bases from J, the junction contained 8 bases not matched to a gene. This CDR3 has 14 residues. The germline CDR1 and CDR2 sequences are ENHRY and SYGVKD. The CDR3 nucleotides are TGTGCCATCAGGGCTAGCGGGGGTACGCTCGAGCAGTACTTC. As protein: CAIRASGGTLEQYF.

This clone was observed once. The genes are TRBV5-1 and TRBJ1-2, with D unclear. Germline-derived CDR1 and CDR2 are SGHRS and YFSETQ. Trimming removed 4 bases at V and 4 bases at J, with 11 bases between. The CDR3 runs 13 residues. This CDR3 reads CASSPGEIYGYTF. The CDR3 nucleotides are TGCGCCAGCAGCCCCGGGGAAATCTATGGCTACACCTTC.

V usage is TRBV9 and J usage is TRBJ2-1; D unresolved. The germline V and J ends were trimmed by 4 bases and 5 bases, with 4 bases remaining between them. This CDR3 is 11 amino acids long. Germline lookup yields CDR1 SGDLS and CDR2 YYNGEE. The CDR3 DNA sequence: TGTGCCAGCAGCTTAGACAATGAGCAGTTCTTC. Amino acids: CASSLDNEQFF. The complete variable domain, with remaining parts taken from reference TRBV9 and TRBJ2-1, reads DSGVTQTPKHLITATGQRVTLRCSPRSGDLSVYWYQQSLDQGLQFLIQYYNGEERAKGNILERFSAQQFPDLHSELNLSSLELGDSALYFCASSLDNEQFFGPGTRLTVL.

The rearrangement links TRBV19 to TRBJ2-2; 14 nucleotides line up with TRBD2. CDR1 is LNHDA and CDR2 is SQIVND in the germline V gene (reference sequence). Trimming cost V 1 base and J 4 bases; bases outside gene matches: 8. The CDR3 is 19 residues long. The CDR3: CASSIATGLAGVRTGELFF. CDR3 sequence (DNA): TGTGCCAGTAGTATAGCTACGGGACTAGCGGGAGTTCGCACCGGGGAGCTGTTTTTT.

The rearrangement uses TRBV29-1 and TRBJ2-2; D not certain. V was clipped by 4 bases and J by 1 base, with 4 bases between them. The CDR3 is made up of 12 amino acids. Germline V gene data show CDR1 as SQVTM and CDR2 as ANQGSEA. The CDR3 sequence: CSVAVNTGELFF. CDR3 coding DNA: TGCAGCGTTGCGGTGAACACCGGGGAGCTGTTTTTT.

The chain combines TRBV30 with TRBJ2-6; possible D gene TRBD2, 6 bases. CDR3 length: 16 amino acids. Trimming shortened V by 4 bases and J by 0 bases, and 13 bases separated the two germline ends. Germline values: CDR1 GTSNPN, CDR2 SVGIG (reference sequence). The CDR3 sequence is CAWISGGASGANVLTF. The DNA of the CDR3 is TGTGCCTGGATCTCCGGGGGAGCCTCTGGGGCCAACGTCCTGACTTTC.

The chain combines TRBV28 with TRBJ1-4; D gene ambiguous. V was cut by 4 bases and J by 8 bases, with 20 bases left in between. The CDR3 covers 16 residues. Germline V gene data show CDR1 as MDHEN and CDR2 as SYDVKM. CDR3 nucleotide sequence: TGTGCCAGCAGTTCCATAAAAAGCGGTCCCACCGAAAAACTGTTTTTT. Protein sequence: CASSSIKSGPTEKLFF.